This T cell receptor beta chain was obtained from a study of blood T cell repertoires in COVID-19. On the study more broadly: Collection of acute and convalescent COVID-19 samples took place in the United States, Italy and Spain.

This CDR3 region has 12 residues. The V gene lost 3 bases and the J gene lost 10 bases, with 12 bases spanning the gap. From germline, CDR1 is KGHSH and CDR2 LQKENI. Original handling: Amplification with reference gene primers provided the estimates of nucleated cell counts. Profiled with immunoSEQ multiplex PCR; TCRdb holds only in-frame clones, not every one. That table gives V, J and clone size, and the DNA gave D and trimming. The sample lists roughly 340,000 clones, approximately 89% occurring once. The clonotype comes from a man aged 40-55 years in a cohort exposed to, infected with or recovered from COVID-19 (not recorded which). This chain joins TRBV18 and TRBJ1-1, with a weak D call TRBD1 (5 bases). The sample was PBMCs or T cells enriched from blood (not recorded which). CDR3 nucleotide sequence: TGTGCCAGCTCACCCCTACAGGAGGGAGCTTTCTTT. This codes for CASSPLQEGAFF.